The rows below give T cell receptor beta chains drawn from one sample of a study of cytomegalovirus exposure and HLA in healthy donors. Generated by immunoSEQ multiplex PCR, the TCRdb table keeps only in-frame clones and is missing some. The sample carries roughly 98,000 clones, about 74% recorded once. The sequenced sample was PBMCs. The receptors here all came from a female donor in good health and CMV-seronegative. The CDR3 runs from the conserved cysteine through the conserved F or W. The D gene is left open where the match is weak. Not every row has a clone size; where given, it reads once, few, many or a size class.

D	V	J	size	CDR3	DNA
.	TRBV27	TRBJ2-7	few	CASKSGGRGYEQYF	TGTGCCAGCAAATCCGGGGGTAGGGGCTACGAGCAGTACTTC
.	TRBV7-2	TRBJ1-5	.	CASSSTPAGEGQPQHF	TGTGCCAGCAGCTCAACCCCGGCAGGGGAGGGGCAGCCCCAGCATTTT
.	TRBV4-1	TRBJ1-1	.	CASSPLSGGLRGARTEAFF	TGCGCCAGCAGCCCGCTGTCTGGGGGCTTGCGGGGGGCAAGGACTGAAGCTTTCTTT
TRBD1	TRBV4-1	TRBJ1-2	.	CASSPVPGQGEYGYTF	TGCGCCAGCAGCCCCGTCCCGGGACAGGGAGAATATGGCTACACCTTC
.	TRBV19	TRBJ2-1	.	CASSMTGYYNEQFF	TGTGCCAGTAGTATGACAGGTTACTACAATGAGCAGTTCTTC
.	TRBV6-5	TRBJ1-2	.	CASSENRNYGYTF	TGTGCCAGCAGTGAGAACAGGAACTATGGCTACACCTTC
TRBD2	TRBV5-4	TRBJ2-1	.	CASSLITSGYNEQFF	TGTGCCAGCAGCTTGATCACTAGCGGCTACAATGAGCAGTTCTTC
.	TRBV7-8	TRBJ2-7	.	CASSLGGLPGAYEQYF	TGTGCCAGCAGCTTGGGGGGACTCCCCGGGGCCTACGAGCAGTACTTC
TRBD1	TRBV28	TRBJ1-1	.	CASSLDRGQGTEAFF	TGTGCCAGCAGTTTAGACAGGGGGCAAGGCACTGAAGCTTTCTTT
.	TRBV7-3	TRBJ1-1	.	CASSSAHGNTEAFF	TGTGCCAGCAGCTCAGCGCACGGCAACACTGAAGCTTTCTTT
.	TRBV5-4	TRBJ1-6	.	CASSLGDRDSPLHF	TGTGCCAGCAGCTTGGGAGACAGAGATTCACCCCTCCACTTT
TRBD1	TRBV7-2	TRBJ2-1	.	CASSLGQGALDEQFF	TGTGCCAGCAGCTTAGGGCAGGGGGCGTTGGATGAGCAGTTCTTC
.	TRBV9	TRBJ2-7	.	CASSVENSNYEQYF	TGTGCCAGCAGCGTAGAAAACTCCAACTACGAGCAGTACTTC
TRBD2	TRBV5-1	TRBJ2-2	.	CASSVLAGGPGGELFF	TGCGCCAGCAGCGTCTTAGCGGGGGGGCCTGGCGGGGAGCTGTTTTTT
.	TRBV5-1	TRBJ2-5	.	CASSSGNPTLQETQYF	TGCGCCAGCTCCAGCGGCAACCCTACCCTCCAAGAGACCCAGTACTTC
.	TRBV19	TRBJ1-1	.	CASRGPRGRTFEAFF	TGTGCCAGTAGGGGGCCAAGGGGCCGGACATTTGAAGCTTTCTTT
TRBD2	TRBV19	TRBJ2-3	.	CASTPLAGGPDTQYF	TGTGCCAGTACCCCCCTGGCGGGAGGGCCAGATACGCAGTATTTT
.	TRBV6-5	TRBJ1-2	once	CASMARALGGYTF	TGTGCCAGCATGGCCAGGGCCTTGGGAGGCTACACCTTC
.	TRBV5-6	TRBJ2-7	few	CASSPVSRGAGEQYF	TGTGCCAGCAGCCCCGTTTCGAGAGGGGCGGGGGAGCAGTACTTC
TRBD1	TRBV2	TRBJ1-2	.	CASRLSDRGYGYTF	TGTGCCAGCAGGCTAAGTGACAGGGGGTATGGCTACACCTTC
TRBD1	TRBV4-1	TRBJ1-2	few	CASSQQTGTANFYGYTF	TGCGCCAGCAGCCAACAAACCGGGACAGCAAATTTCTATGGCTACACCTTC
TRBD2	TRBV11-2	TRBJ2-1	.	CASSLGGRAGNEQFF	TGTGCCAGCAGCTTAGGCGGGAGGGCCGGGAATGAGCAGTTCTTC
TRBD1	TRBV5-1	TRBJ1-1	.	CASSVGDRDHTEAFF	TGCGCCAGCAGCGTGGGGGACAGGGATCACACTGAAGCTTTCTTT
TRBD1	TRBV2	TRBJ2-1	.	CASRLDRSSYNEQFF	TGTGCCAGCAGACTGGACAGGAGCTCCTACAATGAGCAGTTCTTC
TRBD1	TRBV6-1	TRBJ1-2	.	CASRVTGGGGYTF	TGTGCCAGCAGGGTGACAGGGGGCGGTGGCTACACCTTC
.	TRBV5-1	TRBJ1-1	.	CASSPGFPKNTEAFF	TGCGCCAGCAGCCCGGGGTTTCCTAAGAACACTGAAGCTTTCTTT
.	TRBV10-1	TRBJ2-1	.	CASPSRGGFRRTYNEQFF	TGCGCCAGCCCCTCTCGTGGGGGGTTCCGACGGACCTACAATGAGCAGTTCTTC
.	TRBV7-2	TRBJ1-5	.	CASSLVTTNQPQHF	TGTGCCAGCAGCTTAGTTACAACAAATCAGCCCCAGCATTTT
TRBD1	TRBV7-8	TRBJ2-7	.	CASSPGTVAYEQYF	TGTGCCAGCAGCCCCGGGACAGTCGCCTACGAGCAGTACTTC
TRBD1	TRBV19	TRBJ1-3	.	CASSRGQDFSGNTIYF	TGTGCCAGTAGTAGAGGACAGGATTTCTCTGGAAACACCATATATTTT
.	TRBV5-1	TRBJ2-6	.	CASSLGQLAGANVLTF	TGCGCCAGCAGCTTAGGACAACTCGCTGGGGCCAACGTCCTGACTTTC
TRBD1	TRBV6-5	TRBJ2-1	once	CASSYGQGGYEQFF	TGTGCCAGCAGTTATGGACAGGGGGGCTATGAGCAGTTCTTC
.	TRBV18	TRBJ2-1	few	CASSPPAGFYNEQFF	TGTGCCAGCTCACCACCGGCGGGATTCTACAATGAGCAGTTCTTC
.	TRBV27	TRBJ1-1	.	CASSLSFRDTEAFF	TGTGCCAGCAGTTTATCGTTCAGGGACACTGAAGCTTTCTTT
.	TRBV5-8	TRBJ2-2	.	CASSRTANTGELFF	TGTGCCAGCAGCAGGACAGCGAACACCGGGGAGCTGTTTTTT
.	TRBV28	TRBJ2-7	.	CASSRTEPYEQYF	TGTGCCAGCAGTCGGACAGAACCCTACGAGCAGTACTTC
.	TRBV11-2	TRBJ1-5	.	CASSLDRNQPQHF	TGTGCCAGCAGCTTAGATCGGAATCAGCCCCAGCATTTT
TRBD2	TRBV9	TRBJ2-7	.	CASSVTGLGIYEQYF	TGTGCCAGCAGCGTAACGGGACTAGGGATCTACGAGCAGTACTTC
TRBD2	TRBV9	TRBJ2-3	.	CASSELGIAGVDTQYF	TGTGCCAGCAGCGAGTTGGGGATAGCGGGAGTAGATACGCAGTATTTT
TRBD2	TRBV15	TRBJ2-7	.	CATSRDPNSGGAYEQYF	TGTGCCACCAGCAGAGATCCTAATAGCGGGGGGGCCTACGAGCAGTACTTC
TRBD2	TRBV6-5	TRBJ2-1	.	CASSFEAGGYNEQFF	TGTGCCAGCAGTTTCGAAGCGGGGGGTTACAATGAGCAGTTCTTC
TRBD1	TRBV5-1	TRBJ2-3	.	CASSKGQGIDTQYF	TGCGCCAGCAGCAAGGGACAGGGAATCGATACGCAGTATTTT
TRBD2	TRBV4-3	TRBJ2-3	.	CASSSRSGKRPIRETDTQYF	TGCGCCAGCAGCTCACGTAGCGGGAAACGGCCTATCCGTGAAACAGATACGCAGTATTTT
.	TRBV28	TRBJ1-3	.	CASSLGARKSSGNTIYF	TGTGCCAGCAGTTTGGGGGCCAGAAAGAGCTCTGGAAACACCATATATTTT
TRBD1	TRBV30	TRBJ2-1	.	CAWSLLRGLGNEQFF	TGTGCCTGGAGCCTCCTGAGGGGGCTTGGAAATGAGCAGTTCTTC
.	TRBV11-2	TRBJ2-4	.	CASSQRGGALGNIQYF	TGTGCCAGCAGCCAAAGGGGGGGGGCCTTGGGAAACATTCAGTACTTC
.	TRBV30	TRBJ1-2	.	CAWSVSDSYGYTF	TGTGCCTGGAGTGTCTCCGACAGCTATGGCTACACCTTC
TRBD2	TRBV4-2	TRBJ2-1	.	CASSQGRTSGNEQFF	TGTGCCAGCAGCCAAGGCCGGACTAGCGGCAATGAGCAGTTCTTC
.	TRBV6-1	TRBJ1-1	.	CASSDQGLNTEAFF	TGTGCCAGCAGTGACCAGGGTTTGAACACTGAAGCTTTCTTT
.	TRBV6-1	TRBJ2-1	.	CASSAEPFF	TGTGCCAGCAGCGCAGAACCGTTCTTC
TRBD1	TRBV27	TRBJ1-1	.	CASSLRQGGSTEAFF	TGTGCCAGCAGCCTAAGACAGGGAGGAAGCACTGAAGCTTTCTTT
.	TRBV29-1	TRBJ2-1	.	CSVEEPHSLEQFF	TGCAGCGTTGAAGAGCCCCACTCTCTTGAGCAGTTCTTC
TRBD2	TRBV4-3	TRBJ2-1	.	CASSTGLAVSYNEQFF	TGCGCCAGCAGCACGGGACTAGCGGTCTCCTACAATGAGCAGTTCTTC
TRBD1	TRBV7-2	TRBJ2-7	few	CASSLAGRGLSYEQYF	TGTGCCAGCAGCTTAGCTGGCAGGGGGCTGTCCTACGAGCAGTACTTC
TRBD2	TRBV5-4	TRBJ2-5	.	CATRGLAGGWETQYF	TGTGCCACGCGCGGGCTAGCGGGAGGATGGGAGACCCAGTACTTC